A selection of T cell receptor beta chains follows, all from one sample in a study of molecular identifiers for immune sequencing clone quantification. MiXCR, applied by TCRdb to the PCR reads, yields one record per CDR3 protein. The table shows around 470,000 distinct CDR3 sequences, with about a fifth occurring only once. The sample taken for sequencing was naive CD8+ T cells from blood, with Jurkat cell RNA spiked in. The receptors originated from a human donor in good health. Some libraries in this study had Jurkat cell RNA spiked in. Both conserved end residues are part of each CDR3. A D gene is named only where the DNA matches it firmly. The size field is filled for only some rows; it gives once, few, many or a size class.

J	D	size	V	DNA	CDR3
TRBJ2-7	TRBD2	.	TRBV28	TGTGCCAGCAGTTTTTTAGCTAGCGGGACTCGCGAGCAGTACTTC	CASSFLASGTREQYF
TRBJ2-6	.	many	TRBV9	TGTGCCAGTGAGGCCTCTGGGGCCAACGTCCTGACTTTC	CASEASGANVLTF
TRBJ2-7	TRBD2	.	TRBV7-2	TGTGCCAGCAGCTTAGATCTCCCAGCGGGGGAGCAGTACTTC	CASSLDLPAGEQYF
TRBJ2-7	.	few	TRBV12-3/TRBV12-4	TGTGCCAGCAGTACCATGGATGGGGACAACAACGAGCAGTACTTC	CASSTMDGDNNEQYF
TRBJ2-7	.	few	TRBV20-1	TGCAGTGCTAGGACGGGAGCCGAATACGAGCAGTACTTC	CSARTGAEYEQYF
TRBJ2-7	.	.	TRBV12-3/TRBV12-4	TGTGCCAGCAGTTTTGAGCACTCCTACGAGCAGTACTTC	CASSFEHSYEQYF
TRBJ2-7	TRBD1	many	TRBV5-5	TGTGCCAGCAGCTTGTACAGGGGGCCGGAGGAGCAGTACTTC	CASSLYRGPEEQYF
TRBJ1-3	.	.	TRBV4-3	TGCGCCAGCAGCCAAGAAAGCAGTCCTCCTGGAAACACCATATATTTT	CASSQESSPPGNTIYF
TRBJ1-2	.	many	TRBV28	TGTGCCAGCAGCGGGTCTGCAGACTACTATGGCTACACCTTC	CASSGSADYYGYTF
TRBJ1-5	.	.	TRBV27	TGTGCCAGCAGTTCACTACGCAGCAATCGGCCCCAGCATTTT	CASSSLRSNRPQHF
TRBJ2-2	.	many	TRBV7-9	TGCGCCAGCAGCTTCAACACCGGGGAGCTGTTTTTT	CASSFNTGELFF
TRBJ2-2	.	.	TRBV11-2	TGTGCCAGCAGCTTAGGGACAGAGTTCTCCGGGGAGCTGTTTTTT	CASSLGTEFSGELFF
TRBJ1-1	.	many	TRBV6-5	TGTGCCAGCAGTACCGCTACAGAGCCCCATGAAGCTTTCTTT	CASSTATEPHEAFF
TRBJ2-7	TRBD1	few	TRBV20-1	TGCAGTGCTAGAGGCGGGACAGGGTTGTGGGAGCAGTACTTC	CSARGGTGLWEQYF
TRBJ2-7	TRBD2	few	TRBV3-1	TGTGCCAGCAGCTCGCCCACTAGCGAGCCCGAGCAGTACTTC	CASSSPTSEPEQYF
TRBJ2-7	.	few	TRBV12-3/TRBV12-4	TGTGCCAGCAGTCCCTATGGGGCTCCGTACGAGCAGTACTTC	CASSPYGAPYEQYF
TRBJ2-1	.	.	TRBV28	TGTGCCGGCAGTTTATCCCCCAACCACAATGAGCAGTTCTTC	CAGSLSPNHNEQFF
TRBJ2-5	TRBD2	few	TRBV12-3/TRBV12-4	TGTGCCAGCAGTCGGACTAGCCAACAAGAGACCCAGTACTTC	CASSRTSQQETQYF
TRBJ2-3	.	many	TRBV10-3	TGTGCCATCTGGGACGAAGGTGGAGATACGCAGTATTTT	CAIWDEGGDTQYF
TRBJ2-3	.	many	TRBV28	TGTGCCAGCAGTTTAGATCAAGGACCAGATACGCAGTATTTT	CASSLDQGPDTQYF
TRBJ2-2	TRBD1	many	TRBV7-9	TGTGCCAGCAGCCCGGGACAGGGGGCCGGGGAGCTGTTTTTT	CASSPGQGAGELFF
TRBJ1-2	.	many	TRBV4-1	TGCGCCAGCAGCCAAGTCAACGCACTCTATAACTATGGCTACACCTTC	CASSQVNALYNYGYTF
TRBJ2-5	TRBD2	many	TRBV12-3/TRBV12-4	TGTGCCAGCAGTTTAATAGCGGGAGAAGAGACCCAGTACTTC	CASSLIAGEETQYF
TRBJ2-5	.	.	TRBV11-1	TGTGCCAGCAGCTTAGCCACCCACCTCGGCCAGAAGTACTTC	CASSLATHLGQKYF
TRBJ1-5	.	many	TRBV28	TGTGCCAGCAGTCCCGACACCTCAATTTGGCAGCCCCAGCATTTT	CASSPDTSIWQPQHF
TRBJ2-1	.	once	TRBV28	TGTGCCGGCAGTTCCGTCCCCAGCTACAATGAGCAGTTCTTC	CAGSSVPSYNEQFF
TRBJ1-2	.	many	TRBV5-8	TGTGCCAGCAGCTTGGCTCTAGAGGGCCGAGGCTACACCTTC	CASSLALEGRGYTF
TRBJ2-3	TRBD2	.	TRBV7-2	TGTGCCAGCAGCTTAGGCCTGGGGCGGGAGGCAGATACGCAGTATTTT	CASSLGLGREADTQYF
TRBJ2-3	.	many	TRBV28	TGTGCCAGACCCCACCGGGACACGAACACAGATACGCAGTATTTT	CARPHRDTNTDTQYF
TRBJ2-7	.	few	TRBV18	TGTGCCAGCTCACCACCCGCCGGGGCCTCCTACGAGCAGTACTTC	CASSPPAGASYEQYF
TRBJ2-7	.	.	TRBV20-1	TGCAGTGCTAGTGCTACCGGGGTACCGTCCTACGAGCAGTACTTC	CSASATGVPSYEQYF